What follows are 12 T cell receptor beta chains derived from one specimen sequenced in a study of T cells after yellow fever vaccination. One entry per CDR3 protein results from TCRdb running MiXCR on the 5' RACE reads. The data contain hundreds of thousands of distinct CDR3 sequences, 21% of them singletons. The sequenced sample was PBMCs, obtained less than 25 days after the first yellow fever vaccination. These receptors were collected from a man younger than 35 who received the YFV17D yellow fever vaccine.

This clonotype was detected only a few times. The rearrangement joins TRBV7-6 to TRBJ2-3; 9 bases align to TRBD2. The CDR3 runs to 18 residues. Germline trimming cut 2 bases from V and 1 base from J; bases unmatched to any gene: 10. Looked up from germline, CDR1 is SGHVS and CDR2 is FNYEAQ. The CDR3 coding sequence is TGTGCCAGCAGCTTAACTAGCGGGCTCCCATGGGGCACAGATACGCAGTATTTT. Encoded protein: CASSLTSGLPWGTDTQYF.

V is TRBV7-2 and J is TRBJ1-2; 10 nucleotides match TRBD1. The CDR3 length is 15 residues. The V gene's germline CDR1 is SGHTA and CDR2 FQGNSA. The trim removed 5 bases at V and 5 bases at J, leaving 8 bases unmatched. CDR3 loop: CASSLGTGAGYGYTF. DNA for the CDR3: TGTGCCAGCAGCCTTGGGACAGGGGCTGGATATGGCTACACCTTC.

The V and J genes are TRBV4-3 and TRBJ2-3; a weak D match, TRBD2 (6 bases). The germline V gene has CDR1 LGHNA and CDR2 YSLEER. This CDR3 is built from 19 residues. V shed 1 base and J shed 0 bases, with 20 bases lying between them. The CDR3 DNA follows: TGCGCCAGCAGCCAAGCCTTTAGCGGAGCAGCCCCTAGCACAGATACGCAGTATTTT. This codes for CASSQAFSGAAPSTDTQYF.

The sample holds a few counts of this clonotype. This chain connects TRBV28 to TRBJ1-1; 8 bases map to TRBD1. Germline CDR1 MDHEN, CDR2 SYDVKM. V shed 7 bases and J 5 bases; nucleotides not matched to a gene: 6. The CDR3 covers 13 residues. CDR3 DNA: TGTGCCAGCACGCCAGGGGGCAGTACTGAAGCTTTCTTT. This sequence encodes CASTPGGSTEAFF.

The V call is TRBV20-1, the J call TRBJ2-5; 10 nucleotides line up with TRBD2. CDR1 DFQATT and CDR2 SNEGSKA come from the germline V gene (reference sequence). V gave up 3 bases and J gave up 2 bases; unmatched junction bases: 12. This CDR3 region has 17 residues. Written as DNA, the CDR3 is TGCAGTGCTAGTAGAGTTCCAGCGGGGGGGCTTCAAGAGACCCAGTACTTC. Protein: CSASRVPAGGLQETQYF.

V and J are TRBV12-3 or TRBV12-4 and TRBJ2-2; no firm D call. The CDR3 is 15 amino acids. The ends were cut back, 2 bases at V and 6 bases at J, with 13 bases in the middle. The chain's CDR3 is CASSLRGGDAGELFF. Here the CDR3 DNA reads TGTGCCAGCAGTTTACGAGGTGGGGATGCCGGGGAGCTGTTTTTT.

DNA of the CDR3: TGTGCCAGCAGCTCACTAGCGGGGGGCTCTAACTACGAGCAGTACTTC. Its translation: CASSSLAGGSNYEQYF. The genes are TRBV7-8 and TRBJ2-7; 12 bases match TRBD2. J was trimmed by 3 bases and V by 4 bases; bases with no gene match: 7. The CDR3 loop spans 16 amino acids. Germline CDR1 and CDR2: SGHVS and FQNEAQ.

V usage is TRBV5-6 and J usage is TRBJ1-1; TRBD1 aligns across 7 bases. The trim removed 1 base at V and 1 base at J, leaving 10 bases unmatched. Germline V lookup: CDR1 SGHDT, CDR2 YYEEEE. There are 17 residues in the CDR3. CDR3: CASSLRRQGFRNTEAFF. DNA of the CDR3: TGTGCCAGCAGCTTGAGGAGACAGGGTTTTAGGAACACTGAAGCTTTCTTT. Full variable domain (outside the CDR3, taken from reference TRBV5-6 and TRBJ1-1): DAGVTQSPTHLIKTRGQQVTLRCSPKSGHDTVSWYQQALGQGPQFIFQYYEEEERQRGNFPDRFSGHQFPNYSSELNVNALLLGDSALYLCASSLRRQGFRNTEAFFGQGTRLTVV.

A few counts support this clonotype. The J gene is TRBJ1-2, the V gene TRBV5-6, with D uncertain. V lost 2 bases and J lost 5, with 7 bases in between. Germline-derived CDR1 and CDR2 are SGHDT and YYEEEE. CDR3 length equals 12 residues. CDR3 region: CASSLRYYGYTF. The CDR3 nucleotides read TGTGCCAGCAGCTTACGTTATTATGGCTACACCTTC.

This clonotype was recorded a few times. V usage is TRBV11-2 and J usage is TRBJ2-3, with D possibly being TRBD2 (6 bases). The CDR3 has 16 residues. Deletions cut 4 bases from V and 2 bases from J, with 16 bases between. The germline V gene has CDR1 SGHAT and CDR2 FQNNGV. This CDR3 is CASSSTTRPPTDTQYF. The CDR3 nucleotides are TGTGCCAGCAGCTCAACGACTAGGCCCCCCACAGATACGCAGTATTTT. The whole variable domain, remainder taken from reference TRBV11-2 and TRBJ2-3, is EAGVAQSPRYKIIEKRQSVAFWCNPISGHATLYWYQQILGQGPKLLIQFQNNGVVDDSQLPKDRFSAERLKGVDSTLKIQPAKLEDSAVYLCASSSTTRPPTDTQYFGPGTRLTVL.

The J gene is TRBJ2-3, the V gene TRBV7-9; TRBD2 is a possible D gene (5 bases). Germline CDR1 SEHNR, CDR2 FQNEAQ (reference sequence). The CDR3 has 16 amino acids. V was pared by 6 bases and J by 1 base, with 17 bases between. The chain's CDR3 is CASRAFSSLGTDTQYF. The DNA of the CDR3 is TGTGCCAGCAGAGCATTCTCTAGCTTAGGCACAGATACGCAGTATTTT.

This clonotype has a single count. This rearrangement joins TRBV5-6 to TRBJ2-7, with D tentatively TRBD1 or TRBD2 (5 bases each). Germline V lookup: CDR1 SGHDT, CDR2 YYEEEE. The V and J ends lost 4 bases and 3 bases respectively, with 20 bases between them. The CDR3 is 16 residues long. The CDR3, as DNA: TGTGCCAGCAGCCGATTCACCGGGACGGTAGGCTACGAGCAGTACTTC. Its translation is CASSRFTGTVGYEQYF.